The following is a T cell receptor beta chain sequence with its context. Its antigen is still unknown. Individual cDNA molecules were tagged with unique molecular identifiers. TCRdb re-called the 5' RACE reads with MiXCR, one entry per CDR3 protein. The repertoire has 80,000 to 95,000 distinct CDR3 sequences, 14% of them found once; the top ten carry about 6.1%. This entry belongs to a study of early T cells in non-severe SARS-CoV-2 infection. Turning to the study itself: The input, bulk RNA from unsorted whole blood, was sequenced, and chains were unpaired.

Findings and caveats of the study: Matching results from VDJdb favored anti-spike CD8 responses, leaving private and CD4 specificities undetected.

Per the germline V gene, CDR1 is MDHEN and CDR2 is SYDVKM. The V end was cut by 2 bases, the J end by 4 bases, with 14 bases between. The CDR3 runs 15 residues. This receptor was identified in an adult who was a healthcare worker with PCR-confirmed SARS-CoV-2 infection or an uninfected control (not recorded which). V gene TRBV28 combines with J gene TRBJ1-1, with a tentative D call TRBD1 (6 bases). The specimen was whole blood. CDR3 in amino acids: CASSLTGALGTEAFF. CDR3 coding DNA: TGTGCCAGCAGTTTAACGGGGGCGTTAGGCACTGAAGCTTTCTTT.